These 19 T cell receptor beta chains were all obtained from the same sample, sequenced in a study of T cells after yellow fever vaccination (dated by TCRdb to 2018 to 2020). In the paper's terms, the treatment or condition label means: live attenuated yellow fever vaccine strain. The receptor library was made with 5' RACE. TCRdb shows the sequencer as Illumina HiSeq 2500. TCRdb trimmed the raw reads at Q25, called clones with MiXCR and kept productive beta chains. Rows are unified per CDR3 protein, each entry keeping the most common DNA and genes. Across this sample there are a few hundred thousand distinct CDR3 sequences, with about 17% seen only once. Around 15% of the sample comes from the top ten. The sample here was PBMCs, taken 5 to 6 days after the first yellow fever vaccination. The receptor source for this set is a man aged 18 to 30 who received the YFV17D yellow fever vaccine.

This clonotype has more than one count but fewer than ten. This chain connects TRBV4-1 to TRBJ2-6; 7 positions agree with TRBD1. The CDR3 is 18 amino acids. The V gene end was trimmed by 3 bases and the J gene end by 0 bases; junction bases not matched to a gene: 8. Germline V gives CDR1 MGHRA, CDR2 YSYEKL. The CDR3 protein is CASSHRQGPRSGANVLTF. The CDR3, as DNA: TGCGCCAGCAGCCATCGACAGGGCCCTCGCTCTGGGGCCAACGTCCTGACTTTC.

This rearrangement joins TRBV10-3 to TRBJ1-5; the D is unclear. Germline V gene sequence: CDR1 ENHRY, CDR2 SYGVKD. The CDR3 has 13 residues. V dropped 4 bases and J dropped 7 bases, with 11 bases sitting between them. In nucleotides, the CDR3 is TGTGCCATCAGTGTTGAAAGGCCGCAGCCCCAGCATTTT. Residues: CAISVERPQPQHF.

The chain uses TRBV4-1 and TRBJ1-1; D remains unclear. The CDR3 runs to 13 residues. Trimming stripped 1 base from V and 5 bases from J, with 8 bases between. Germline CDR1 MGHRA, CDR2 YSYEKL. CDR3 sequence: CASSQGWDTEAFF. The CDR3 nucleotides read TGCGCCAGCAGCCAAGGTTGGGATACTGAAGCTTTCTTT.

This clonotype was seen only a few times. The chain joins TRBV5-6 to TRBJ2-1; D perhaps matches TRBD2 (5 bases). Deletions cut 1 base from V and 4 bases from J, with 12 bases between. The CDR3 totals 15 residues. Germline V lookup: CDR1 SGHDT, CDR2 YYEEEE. The CDR3 region has the DNA TGTGCCAGCAGCTTGAGGGAGCGAATGTACAATGAGCAGTTCTTC. This translates into CASSLRERMYNEQFF.

This chain connects TRBV4-2 to TRBJ2-3; D is possibly TRBD2 (5 bases). The CDR3 length is 15 residues. Trimming removed 4 bases from V and 1 base from J, with 12 bases in between. In germline, CDR1 is LGHNA, CDR2 YNFKEQ. The CDR3 coding sequence is TGTGCCAGCAGCCCCGGGATCAGCTGCACAGATACGCAGTATTTT. It is translated as CASSPGISCTDTQYF.

This clonotype has a handful of counts. The chain has TRBV18 and TRBJ2-7; D is possibly TRBD1 (6 bases). CDR3 length: 14 amino acids. Per germline, CDR1 KGHSH and CDR2 LQKENI. V lost 4 bases, J lost 4 bases, and 14 bases lay in between. The CDR3 sequence: CASSLRGQEYEQYF. The CDR3 coding sequence is TGTGCCAGCTCACTCAGGGGCCAAGAGTACGAGCAGTACTTC.

This rearrangement joins TRBV7-9 to TRBJ1-4; D is unclear. V was shortened by 5 bases and J by 4 bases, with 14 bases between the two germline ends. Looked up from germline, CDR1 is SEHNR and CDR2 is FQNEAQ (reference sequence). This CDR3 is built from 15 residues. The CDR3 loop is CASSPPTRLNEKLFF. CDR3 bases: TGTGCCAGCAGCCCGCCGACCCGTCTTAATGAAAAACTGTTTTTT.

This clonotype came up a few times. The CDR3 spells CATVEQIQYF. CDR3 bases: TGTGCCACCGTGGAGCAGATTCAGTACTTC. The gene calls are TRBV6-4 and TRBJ2-4; D not resolved. Germline V gives CDR1 MRHNA, CDR2 SNTAGT. V lost 10 bases to trimming and J lost 10 bases, with 11 bases between them. The CDR3 is made up of 10 amino acids.

The rearrangement links TRBV4-3 to TRBJ1-1, with D perhaps matching TRBD1 (5 bases). With 0 bases removed from V and 5 bases from J, the gap between germline ends came to 13 bases. Germline-derived CDR1 and CDR2 are LGHNA and YSLEER. The CDR3 length is 15 residues. This chain's CDR3 is CASSQDRAGRTEAFF. The CDR3 region has the DNA TGCGCCAGCAGCCAAGATCGAGCAGGGAGGACTGAAGCTTTCTTT.

The gene calls are TRBV29-1 and TRBJ2-2, with D possibly TRBD2 on 7 matching bases. This CDR3 spans 16 amino acids. V gave up 5 bases and J gave up 3 bases, with 19 bases separating them. Germline V gives CDR1 SQVTM, CDR2 ANQGSEA. DNA of the CDR3: TGCAGCGTTCGAATTGGGGGGGGGCTTGACACCGGGGAGCTGTTTTTT. Its translation: CSVRIGGGLDTGELFF.

This chain uses TRBV29-1 with TRBJ1-3; no definite D call. CDR1 and CDR2 from the germline V gene are SQVTM and ANQGSEA. Trimming left V 4 bases short and J 10 bases short, with 11 bases between. The CDR3 contains 11 residues. Written as DNA, the CDR3 is TGCAGCGTTGTGGCCGGAGGGACCATATATTTT. This codes for CSVVAGGTIYF.

The chain links TRBV7-9 to TRBJ1-2; 7 nucleotides align to TRBD1. Germline-derived CDR1 and CDR2 are SEHNR and FQNEAQ (reference sequence). The CDR3 totals 16 residues. The ends lost 2 bases at V and 9 bases at J; junction bases unmatched: 15. The DNA for the CDR3 is TGTGCCAGCAGCTTACGGGCGTCCGGGACAGAACTAAGCTACACCTTC. Amino acids: CASSLRASGTELSYTF.

This clonotype was observed many times. CDR3 amino acids: CASSPGGAGGPQHF. CDR3 nucleotide sequence: TGTGCCAGCAGCCCAGGGGGGGCTGGCGGGCCCCAGCATTTT. The rearrangement joins TRBV9 to TRBJ1-5; 7 bases line up with TRBD1. V gave up 4 bases and J gave up 9 bases; unmatched junction bases: 10. Germline assignment: CDR1 SGDLS and CDR2 YYNGEE. There are 14 residues in the CDR3.

The chain employs TRBV5-1 and TRBJ2-5; TRBD1 is a possible D gene (6 bases). V was cut by 0 bases and J by 2 bases, with 11 bases left in between. The CDR3 consists of 15 residues. Germline lookup yields CDR1 SGHRS and CDR2 YFSETQ. The CDR3 coding sequence is TGCGCCAGCAGCTTGGGGCCTGACAGGCAAGAGACCCAGTACTTC. Its translation: CASSLGPDRQETQYF.

The gene calls are TRBV5-6 and TRBJ1-6; D ambiguous. Trimming removed 5 bases from V and 7 bases from J, with 10 bases in between. Germline V gene lookup returns CDR1 SGHDT and CDR2 YYEEEE. The CDR3 extends over 13 amino acids. The DNA of the CDR3 is TGTGCCAGCAGTGGCGGTTGGAATTCACCCCTCCACTTT. Protein product: CASSGGWNSPLHF.

The V call is TRBV6-5, the J call TRBJ2-3; no definite D call. V was trimmed by 0 bases and J by 2 bases, leaving 12 bases between them. Looked up from germline, CDR1 is MNHEY and CDR2 is SVGAGI. This CDR3 is 16 amino acids long. The CDR3 nucleotides read TGTGCCAGCAGTTACTCGTGGACGGCAGTCACAGATACGCAGTATTTT. Amino acids: CASSYSWTAVTDTQYF.

This clonotype was detected ten times or more. The V and J genes are TRBV11-2 and TRBJ2-1, with D possibly being TRBD2 (6 bases). Trimming shortened V by 5 bases and J by 7 bases, and 27 bases separated the two germline ends. Germline CDR1 reads SGHAT; CDR2 reads FQNNGV. The CDR3 sequence is 18 residues long. The CDR3 DNA follows: TGTGCCAGCAGCGCCGCGCGGGGACTTGGGGCCCTATCAAATGAGCAGTTCTTC. This sequence encodes CASSAARGLGALSNEQFF.

This chain joins TRBV15 and TRBJ2-2; weak D call: TRBD1 (5 bases). The V gene's germline CDR1 is LNHNV and CDR2 YYDKDF (reference sequence). V was cut by 5 bases and J by 4 bases, with 11 bases left in between. CDR3 length equals 14 residues. The CDR3 reads CATSPTVSTGELFF. The CDR3 DNA reads TGTGCCACCAGCCCGACAGTTTCCACCGGGGAGCTGTTTTTT.

The genes are TRBV5-1 and TRBJ2-1; 8 nucleotides line up with TRBD1. With V trimmed by 7 bases and J by 10 bases, 16 bases remained unmatched. CDR1 is SGHRS, CDR2 YFSETQ, per germline. This CDR3 has 15 residues. The CDR3 DNA is TGCGCCAGCGGTAAGGGCAGGGGGCGAGTGGGGGAGCAGTTCTTC. It codes for CASGKGRGRVGEQFF.